This T cell receptor beta chain was obtained from a study of T-cell reconstitution after alpha-beta-depleted transplantation in children. Study-level points and caveats: Newly generated T cells supplied most T-cell counts and diversity one year post-transplant.

It was with unique molecular identifiers that the TCRbeta library was prepared. Via MiXCR, TCRdb re-called the PCR reads, giving one row per CDR3 protein. The table includes about a million distinct CDR3 sequences, about 30% detected once. The CDR3 covers 14 residues. The germline V and J ends were trimmed by 6 bases and 2 bases, with 12 bases remaining between them. The V gene's germline CDR1 is MNHEY and CDR2 SMNVEV (reference sequence). This clonotype was recorded a few times. The antigen is undetermined. This sequence was found in a boy in the first two years of life who had a stem cell transplant for SCID, so the T cells may come from the graft donor. Sample: PBMCs, mostly from graft donor cells, taken 360 days after TCRalphabeta/CD19-depleted stem cell transplant. The chain has TRBV27 and TRBJ2-3, with D possibly being TRBD1 (5 bases). The CDR3 DNA is TGTGCCAGCAGAGAAAGGGGCCACACAGATACGCAGTATTTT. This encodes CASRERGHTDTQYF.